The T cell receptor (beta chain) under discussion was sequenced for a study of cytomegalovirus exposure and HLA in healthy donors. Findings and limits, study-wide: Donor immune exposure was known only as CMV serostatus.

The germline V gene encodes CDR1 MNHEY and CDR2 SMNVEV (reference sequence). V shed 4 bases, J shed 2 bases, and the junction held 4 bases outside the gene matches. This CDR3 contains 14 residues. 13 Jbeta primers and 60 Vbeta primers were used for the PCR. In the study's own analysis: Roughly 11 million of the 80 million or so unique TCR beta chains counted in a later analysis were shared. The protocol was immunoSEQ multiplex PCR, while the TCRdb copy is restricted to in-frame clones and leaves out a portion. D and trimming were read from the DNA, whereas the V and J calls and clone size are those reported in that table. This table has around 94,000 clones, 60% to 85% appearing once. Comments on this clone: The antigen is undetermined.

The chain joins TRBV27 to TRBJ1-1, with TRBD1 matching over 7 bases. This clonotype was obtained from a woman between 40 and 55 years old in good health and CMV-seronegative. Sequences were obtained from PBMCs. The CDR3 reads CASSSGQTNTEAFF. As DNA, the CDR3 is TGTGCCAGCAGTTCGGGACAGACCAACACTGAAGCTTTCTTT.